This TCR beta chain appears in the sequencing data of a study of T cells in Graves' hyperthyroidism and ophthalmopathy. Study background: Pretreatment peripheral blood was obtained at initial diagnosis. Points from the study as a whole: Most clonotypes expanded in the thyroid (above 0.001) were also present in blood.

Using RNA transcripts as the source, TCR beta CDR3 regions were amplified. Initially, a first-round RT-PCR of the TCR CDR3 employed the HTBI primer set. TCRdb reprocessed the multiplex PCR reads with MiXCR, giving one entry per CDR3 protein. The sample has about 740,000 distinct CDR3 sequences, approximately 15% seen once. This CDR3 contains 13 residues. Germline CDR1 is LNHDA and CDR2 is SQIVND (reference sequence). Trimming removed 2 bases from V and 4 bases from J, with 9 bases in between. This clonotype has a count of ten or more. Its matching antigen is unknown. Patients were excluded because of uncontrolled infection, other autoimmune disease, pregnancy or lactation.

The genes are TRBV19 and TRBJ2-7; D is uncertain. The specimen was blood. The receptor was isolated from a woman under 30 with Graves' hyperthyroidism. CDR3 in amino acids: CASSISVRYEQYF. CDR3 DNA sequence: TGTGCCAGTAGTATAAGCGTGCGTTACGAGCAGTACTTC.